This T cell receptor beta chain was recorded in a study of T-cell reconstitution after alpha-beta-depleted transplantation in children. Whole-study findings and limits: Recipient T cells and thymic progenitors that survived were the source of the high TCRbeta diversity seen at day 60 in some patients. Once a year had passed after transplant, T-cell counts and diversity came mostly from newly produced T cells.

There are many counts of this clonotype. The antigen is undetermined. A TCRbeta library incorporating unique molecular identifiers was prepared. MiXCR, run by TCRdb on the PCR reads, gives a single entry per CDR3 protein. The data show 700,000 or so distinct CDR3 sequences, roughly 13% seen once. This CDR3 contains 14 residues. CDR1 MRHNA and CDR2 SNTAGT come from the germline V gene. Trimming at V came to 2 bases and at J to 12 bases, leaving 9 bases not matched to a gene. The input for sequencing was PBMCs, taken before TCRalphabeta/CD19-depleted stem cell transplant. The sequence derives from a girl aged 2 to 10 with congenital amegakaryocytic thrombocytopenia, due to receive a stem cell transplant. The chain carries TRBV6-4 and TRBJ2-1; 8 nucleotides match TRBD2. The CDR3 spells CASSDAPGAGVQFF. The CDR3 DNA sequence: TGTGCCAGCAGTGACGCCCCGGGAGCGGGGGTGCAGTTCTTC.